Shown below are 22 T cell receptor beta chains from a single sample sequenced in a study of molecular identifiers for immune sequencing clone quantification. MiXCR, applied by TCRdb to the PCR reads, yields one record per CDR3 protein. The profile shows hundreds of thousands of distinct CDR3 sequences, 25% of them singletons. Sequenced input: naive CD8+ T cells from blood, with Jurkat cell RNA spiked in. Subset: FACS-sorted CD8+CD4-CCR7+CD45RA+ naive T cells. Source of these receptors: a human donor in good health. Some libraries in this study had Jurkat cell RNA spiked in.

This clonotype was detected only a few times. The chain employs TRBV20-1 and TRBJ2-7; D uncertain. The CDR3 has 15 residues. Between the trimmed V and J ends, which lost 0 bases and 2 bases, there was a span of 14 bases. CDR1 and CDR2 from the germline V gene are DFQATT and SNEGSKA (reference sequence). CDR3 bases: TGCAGTGCTAGAGATGAGGCCAGCACCACCTACGAGCAGTACTTC. This sequence encodes CSARDEASTTYEQYF.

This clonotype was seen a handful of times. J is TRBJ2-1 and V is TRBV27, with no clear D. Germline V CDR1 and CDR2: MNHEY, SMNVEV (reference sequence). The CDR3 loop spans 16 amino acids. V was trimmed by 4 bases and J by 7 bases, leaving 20 bases between them. The CDR3: CASSYLDAGLGNEQFF. CDR3 DNA: TGTGCCAGCAGTTATCTGGACGCCGGTTTGGGGAATGAGCAGTTCTTC.

Only a few counts were recorded for this clonotype. The J gene is TRBJ2-7, the V gene TRBV19; 10 bases match TRBD1. This CDR3 is built from 15 residues. CDR1 LNHDA and CDR2 SQIVND come from the germline V gene (reference sequence). Trimming took 4 bases from V and 2 from J; bases not matched to a gene: 5. The CDR3 DNA sequence: TGTGCCAGTAGTAATGCGGGACAGGGGCCCTACGAGCAGTACTTC. It specifies CASSNAGQGPYEQYF.

On this clonotype itself: A much larger clone differs by one base, so this may be a read error. J is TRBJ1-1 and V is TRBV6-5; no reliable D call. CDR3 length: 14 residues. CDR1 and CDR2 from the germline V gene are MNHEY and SVGAGI. The CDR3 DNA follows: TGTGCCAGCAGTTACCGGCGCATGAACACTGAAGCTTCCTTT. Translating it yields CASSYRRMNTEASF.

Here the CDR3 DNA reads TGCGCCAGCAGGGACTTAGCGGCCACCTACGAGCAGTACTTC. This gives the protein CASRDLAATYEQYF. This chain joins TRBV5-1 and TRBJ2-7; D possibly corresponds to TRBD2 (6 bases). V lost 5 bases and J 2 bases, leaving 14 bases between the germline ends. The CDR3 is 14 amino acids. The germline V gene has CDR1 SGHRS and CDR2 YFSETQ.

This rearrangement joins TRBV3-2 to TRBJ2-7. TRBV3-2 is tagged as a pseudogene. The CDR3 runs 13 residues. CDR3 residues: CASRPHWLGEQSF. In DNA, the CDR3 is TGTGCCAGCCGCCCGCACTGGCTGGGCGAGCAGTCCTTC.

In this sample, this clonotype turned up a few times. The chain has TRBV20-1 and TRBJ2-7, with TRBD1 matching 8 bases. With 6 bases clipped from V and 3 bases from J, the junction kept 10 bases outside the gene matches. Germline loops: CDR1 DFQATT, CDR2 SNEGSKA (reference sequence). The CDR3 sequence is 14 residues long. CDR3 in DNA: TGCAGTGCACCCGACAGGGGAGCTTTCTACGAGCAGTACTTC. Translated: CSAPDRGAFYEQYF.

In its sample, this clonotype was seen many times. The gene calls are TRBV4-3 and TRBJ2-2; D uncertain. The CDR3 is made up of 14 amino acids. Germline values: CDR1 LGHNA, CDR2 YSLEER. Trimming removed 0 bases from V and 5 bases from J, with 7 bases in between. The CDR3 loop is CASSQDGKTGELFF. In DNA form, the CDR3 reads TGCGCCAGCAGCCAAGATGGTAAAACCGGGGAGCTGTTTTTT.

On this clonotype itself: A much bigger clone sits one base away, suggesting this may be a read error. The rearrangement links TRBV5-6 to TRBJ1-1; D uncertain. The V gene's germline CDR1 is SGHDT and CDR2 YYEEEE. The CDR3 contains 14 residues. V was pared by 1 base and J by 7 bases, with 14 bases between. The CDR3 here is CASSLTPDGSEAFF. CDR3 in DNA: TGTGCCAGCAGCTTGACCCCGGACGGGAGTGAAGCTTTCTTT.

About this clonotype: The junction departs from the called germline gene at one end, perhaps through a read error. The chain carries TRBV9 and TRBJ2-1, with 10 bases fitting TRBD2. Germline V gene sequence: CDR1 SGDLS, CDR2 YYNGEE. The CDR3 length is 18 residues. The CDR3 region is CASSVGGSGGPAGNEQLF. DNA for the CDR3: TGTGCCAGCAGCGTAGGGGGTAGCGGGGGGCCTGCGGGGAATGAGCAGCTCTTC. Full variable domain (rest looked up from reference TRBV9 and TRBJ2-1): DSGVTQTPKHLITATGQRVTLRCSPRSGDLSVYWYQQSLDQGLQFLIQYYNGEERAKGNILERFSAQQFPDLHSELNLSSLELGDSALYFCASSVGGSGGPAGNEQLFGPGTRLTVL.

Ten or more counts support this clonotype. This sequence joins TRBV5-1 and TRBJ2-5; 9 bases line up with TRBD1. Per germline, CDR1 SGHRS and CDR2 YFSETQ. This CDR3 comprises 16 residues. The V gene end was trimmed by 2 bases and the J gene end by 5 bases; junction bases not matched to a gene: 10. The CDR3 sequence is CASSLNRDRVAETQYF. The DNA of the CDR3 is TGCGCCAGCAGCTTAAACCGGGACAGGGTAGCGGAGACCCAGTACTTC.

CDR3: CASSSRGPSYQPQHF. CDR3 nucleotides: TGTGCCAGCAGTTCAAGGGGGCCCAGCTATCAGCCCCAGCATTTT. The chain employs TRBV27 and TRBJ1-5; 7 nucleotides align to TRBD1. The CDR3 contains 15 residues. Per germline, CDR1 MNHEY and CDR2 SMNVEV (reference sequence). With V trimmed by 4 bases and J by 5 bases, 8 bases remained unmatched.

This clonotype showed up many times. V usage is TRBV20-1 and J usage is TRBJ1-1; TRBD1 is a possible D gene (5 bases). Germline lookup yields CDR1 DFQATT and CDR2 SNEGSKA (reference sequence). V was cut by 0 bases and J by 5 bases, with 10 bases left in between. This CDR3 contains 13 residues. In nucleotides, the CDR3 is TGCAGTGCTAGAGAACGAGGGGAGACTGAAGCTTTCTTT. Protein: CSARERGETEAFF.

This clonotype showed up many times. The chain recombines TRBV5-1 with TRBJ1-1; a weak D match, TRBD1 (6 bases). Germline CDR1 is SGHRS and CDR2 is YFSETQ. The CDR3 consists of 13 residues. Trimming pared 2 bases from V and 7 bases from J, leaving 12 bases between. The CDR3 spells CASSFTGSNEAFF. The CDR3 DNA follows: TGCGCCAGCAGCTTTACAGGGTCGAATGAAGCTTTCTTT.

This rearrangement joins TRBV12-3 or TRBV12-4 to TRBJ2-7, with 8 positions matching TRBD1. Trimming at V came to 4 bases and at J to 5 bases, leaving 7 bases not matched to a gene. This CDR3 region has 14 residues. The DNA of the CDR3 is TGTGCCAGCAGTTCGACAGGGGTGTACCACGAGCAGTACTTC. Its protein product is CASSSTGVYHEQYF.

The chain links TRBV27 to TRBJ2-7; D may be TRBD2 (5 bases). Germline V gene sequence: CDR1 MNHEY, CDR2 SMNVEV (reference sequence). CDR3 length: 14 residues. V was clipped by 3 bases and J by 4 bases, with 13 bases between them. The CDR3 sequence is CASSFLARGYEQYF. CDR3 nucleotide sequence: TGTGCCAGCAGTTTCCTGGCCCGGGGTTACGAGCAGTACTTC.

This clonotype was found a few times. V is TRBV6-5 and J is TRBJ2-7; maybe TRBD2 (5 bases). V shed 2 bases and J shed 2 bases, with 16 bases lying between them. This CDR3 spans 16 amino acids. Looked up from germline, CDR1 is MNHEY and CDR2 is SVGAGI. For the CDR3, the DNA is TGTGCCAGCAGTTACGCTGGGCGGAGGTGGGCCTACGAGCAGTACTTC. Translation gives CASSYAGRRWAYEQYF.

J is TRBJ1-1 and V is TRBV30, with D possibly matching TRBD1 (5 bases). Germline V lookup: CDR1 GTSNPN, CDR2 SVGIG (reference sequence). The CDR3 extends over 14 amino acids. With 0 bases removed from V and 1 base from J, the gap between germline ends came to 9 bases. CDR3 sequence reads: CAWSVGVTNTEAFF. The CDR3 bases are TGTGCCTGGAGTGTAGGGGTTACGAACACTGAAGCTTTCTTT.

This clonotype was found a few times. J is TRBJ2-7 and V is TRBV2, with a weak D call TRBD2 (5 bases). The germline V and J ends were trimmed by 2 bases and 4 bases, with 15 bases remaining between them. There are 15 residues in the CDR3. Per the germline V gene, CDR1 is SNHLY and CDR2 is FYNNEI. CDR3 coding DNA: TGTGCCAGCAGTGAAACCCCTACTAGGATATACGAGCAGTACTTC. Its protein product is CASSETPTRIYEQYF. Supplemented by reference TRBV2 and TRBJ2-7, the full variable domain reads EPEVTQTPSHQVTQMGQEVILRCVPISNHLYFYWYRQILGQKVEFLVSFYNNEISEKSEIFDDQFSVERPDGSNFTLKIRSTKLEDSAMYFCASSETPTRIYEQYFGPGTRLTVT.

This clonotype has ten or more counts. The rearrangement uses TRBV7-6 and TRBJ2-7; D gene unclear. This CDR3 has 13 residues. CDR1 SGHVS and CDR2 FNYEAQ come from the germline V gene. V was shortened by 8 bases and J by 2 bases, with 13 bases between the two germline ends. CDR3 sequence (DNA): TGTGCCAGCGCTGTGGCACCTGCCTACGAGCAGTACTTC. It encodes CASAVAPAYEQYF.

Comments on this clonotype: Possible read error: a much larger clone is one base away. The V gene is TRBV11-2, the J gene TRBJ2-3; unclear D gene. V lost 3 bases to trimming and J lost 4 bases, with 17 bases between them. In germline, CDR1 is SGHAT, CDR2 FQNNGV. The CDR3 totals 16 residues. Here the CDR3 DNA reads TGTGCCAGCAGCTTCCTTGGCGATTATTCGCCAGATACGCAGTATTTT. Residues: CASSFLGDYSPDTQYF.

This clonotype was detected only a few times. The chain uses TRBV27 and TRBJ2-2, with TRBD2 matching 10 bases. CDR1 is MNHEY and CDR2 is SMNVEV in the germline V gene (reference sequence). J gave up 4 bases and V 3 bases, and 2 bases lay outside the gene matches. The CDR3 is 15 residues long. The CDR3 sequence: CASSFRLAGTGELFF. DNA for the CDR3: TGTGCCAGCAGTTTTCGACTAGCGGGCACCGGGGAGCTGTTTTTT.